This TCR beta chain was sequenced during a study of T cell changes during pregnancy in multiple sclerosis. Germline values: CDR1 GTSNPN, CDR2 SVGIG (reference sequence). The germline V and J ends were trimmed by 2 bases and 4 bases, with 14 bases remaining between them. This CDR3 is built from 14 residues. This clone was picked up one time. Clones were sequenced by immunoSEQ multiplex PCR, and TCRdb holds only the in-frame ones, with some missing. The table records 35,000 to 40,000 clones, about 95% of them present only once. The clonotype comes from a female donor with multiple sclerosis, enrolled in a pregnancy study. The sequencing here drew on CD4+ T cells from peripheral blood mononuclear cells, taken in the second trimester of pregnancy. The V and J genes are TRBV30 and TRBJ2-5; D gene ambiguous. CDR3: CAWSLGLAGETQYF. The CDR3 DNA is TGTGCCTGGAGTCTTGGTCTGGCTGGAGAGACCCAGTACTTC. The full variable domain, its missing parts supplied by reference TRBV30 and TRBJ2-5, is SQTIHQWPATLVQPVGSPLSLECTVEGTSNPNLYWYRQAAGRGLQLLFYSVGIGQISSEVPQNLSASRPQDRQFILSSKKLLLSDSGFYLCAWSLGLAGETQYFGPGTRLLVL.